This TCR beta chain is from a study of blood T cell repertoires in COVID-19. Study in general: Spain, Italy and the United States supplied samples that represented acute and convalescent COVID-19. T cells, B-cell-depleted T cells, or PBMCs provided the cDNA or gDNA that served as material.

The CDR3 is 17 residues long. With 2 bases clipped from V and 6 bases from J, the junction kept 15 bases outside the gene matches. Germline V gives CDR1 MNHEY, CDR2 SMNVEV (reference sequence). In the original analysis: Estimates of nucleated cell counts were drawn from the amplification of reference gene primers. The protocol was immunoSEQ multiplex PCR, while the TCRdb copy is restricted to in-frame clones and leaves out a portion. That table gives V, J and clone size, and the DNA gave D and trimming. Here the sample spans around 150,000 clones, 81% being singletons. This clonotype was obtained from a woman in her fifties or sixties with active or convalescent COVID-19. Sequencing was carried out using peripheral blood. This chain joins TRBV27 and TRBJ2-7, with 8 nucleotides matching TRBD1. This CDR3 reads CASSLTGRGLERAEQYF. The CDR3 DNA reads TGTGCCAGCAGTTTAACGGGCAGGGGGCTAGAGCGGGCCGAGCAGTACTTC.